This record concerns one T cell receptor (beta chain) sequence. Germline V gives CDR1 LGHDT, CDR2 YNNKEL (reference sequence). This CDR3 is built from 12 residues. V lost 3 bases, J lost 3 bases, and 6 bases lay in between. Original processing notes: Estimation of nucleated cell counts relied on the amplification of reference gene primers. Method: immunoSEQ multiplex PCR; TCRdb's copy keeps in-frame clones and lacks some. V and J calls and clone size follow that table, whereas D and trimming were derived from the DNA. The repertoire holds about 310,000 clones, around 90% seen once, with around 0.98% in the top ten. Seattle-derived patients entered the study during active infection and were followed longitudinally. This sample is part of a study of blood T cell repertoires in COVID-19. Study-level information: The United States, Italy and Spain were the sources of the acute and convalescent COVID-19 samples. Sample material is recorded as cDNA or gDNA derived from T cells, B-cell-depleted T cells, or PBMCs.

This chain joins TRBV3-1 (or the pseudogene TRBV3-2) and TRBJ2-7; no definite D call. This clonotype was sampled from a woman between 40 and 55 years old with COVID-19, enrolled during active disease. Sequencing was done on a sample of peripheral blood. CDR3 protein: CASSQRDYEQYF. In nucleotides, the CDR3 is TGTGCCAGCAGCCAGAGAGACTACGAGCAGTACTTC.